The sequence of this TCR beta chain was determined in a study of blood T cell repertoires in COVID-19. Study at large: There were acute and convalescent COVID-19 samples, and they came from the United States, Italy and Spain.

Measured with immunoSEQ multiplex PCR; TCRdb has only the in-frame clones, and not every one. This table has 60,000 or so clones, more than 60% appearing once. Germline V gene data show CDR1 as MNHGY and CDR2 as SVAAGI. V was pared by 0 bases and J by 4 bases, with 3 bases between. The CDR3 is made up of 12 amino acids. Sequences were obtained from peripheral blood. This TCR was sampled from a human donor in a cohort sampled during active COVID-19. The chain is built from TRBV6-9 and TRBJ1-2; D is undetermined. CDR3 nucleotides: TGTGCCAGCAGTTATTCCGGCTATGGCTACACCTTC. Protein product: CASSYSGYGYTF.